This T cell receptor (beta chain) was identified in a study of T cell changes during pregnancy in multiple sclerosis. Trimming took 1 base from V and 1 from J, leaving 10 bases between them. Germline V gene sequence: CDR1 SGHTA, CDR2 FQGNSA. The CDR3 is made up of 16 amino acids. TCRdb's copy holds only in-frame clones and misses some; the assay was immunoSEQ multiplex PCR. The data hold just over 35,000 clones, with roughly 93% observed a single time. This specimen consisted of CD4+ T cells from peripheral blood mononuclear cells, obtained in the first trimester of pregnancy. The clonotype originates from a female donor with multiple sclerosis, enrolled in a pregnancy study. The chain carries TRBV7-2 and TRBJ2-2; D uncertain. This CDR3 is CASSLVSALNTGELFF. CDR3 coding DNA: TGTGCCAGCAGCTTAGTCTCAGCGTTGAACACCGGGGAGCTGTTTTTT. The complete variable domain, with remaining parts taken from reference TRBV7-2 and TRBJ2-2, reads GAGVSQSPSNKVTEKGKDVELRCDPISGHTALYWYRQSLGQGLEFLIYFQGNSAPDKSGLPSDRFSAERTGGSVSTLTIQRTQQEDSAVYLCASSLVSALNTGELFFGEGSRLTVL.